This TCR beta chain was retrieved from a study of response to subunit inactivated influenza vaccine. MiXCR, run by TCRdb on the RT-PCR reads, gives a single entry per CDR3 protein. The sample records about 610,000 distinct CDR3 sequences, 12% to 15% being singletons. Overall study results and limits: New T cells are recruited in small numbers by each seasonal influenza vaccination, according to the authors' suggestion.

The CDR3 has 15 residues. After removal of 3 bases from V and 6 bases from J, the junction contained 8 bases not matched to a gene. This clonotype was counted between two and nine times. Its antigen remains unknown. The starting material was PBMCs from blood, obtained about 12 days after vaccination. The clonotype originates from a man aged 45 to 65 who received an inactivated influenza vaccine. The chain employs TRBV12-3 or TRBV12-4 and TRBJ2-3; 8 bases align to TRBD2. The CDR3 DNA reads TGTGCCAGCAGTTTTGCCGGGGGGGCGTTGGATACGCAGTATTTT. Its translation: CASSFAGGALDTQYF.